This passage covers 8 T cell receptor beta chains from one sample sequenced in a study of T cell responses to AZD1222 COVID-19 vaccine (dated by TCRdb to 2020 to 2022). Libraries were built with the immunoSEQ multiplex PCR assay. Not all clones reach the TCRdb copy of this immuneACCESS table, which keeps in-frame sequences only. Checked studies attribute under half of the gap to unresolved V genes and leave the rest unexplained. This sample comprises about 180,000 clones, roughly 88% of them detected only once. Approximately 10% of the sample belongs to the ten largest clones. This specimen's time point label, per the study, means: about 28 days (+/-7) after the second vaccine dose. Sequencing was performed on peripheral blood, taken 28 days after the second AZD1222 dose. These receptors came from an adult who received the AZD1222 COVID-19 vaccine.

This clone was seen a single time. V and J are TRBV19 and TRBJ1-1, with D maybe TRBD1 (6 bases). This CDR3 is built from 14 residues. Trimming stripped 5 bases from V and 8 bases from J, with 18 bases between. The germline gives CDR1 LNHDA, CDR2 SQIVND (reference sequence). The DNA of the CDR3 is TGTGCCAGTAGTGTTTCTACGGGGGCTGGGGAAGCTTTCTTT. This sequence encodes CASSVSTGAGEAFF.

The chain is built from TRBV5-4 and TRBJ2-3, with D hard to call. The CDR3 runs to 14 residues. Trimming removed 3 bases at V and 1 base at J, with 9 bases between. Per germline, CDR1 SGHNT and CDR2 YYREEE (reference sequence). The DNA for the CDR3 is TGTGCCAGCAGCTCGCCCGGAGGCACAGATACGCAGTATTTT. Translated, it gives CASSSPGGTDTQYF.

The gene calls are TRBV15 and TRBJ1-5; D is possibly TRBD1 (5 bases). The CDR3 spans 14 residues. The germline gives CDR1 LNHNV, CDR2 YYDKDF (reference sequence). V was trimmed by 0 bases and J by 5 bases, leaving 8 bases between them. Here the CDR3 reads CATSRDIQDQPQHF. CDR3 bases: TGTGCCACCAGCAGAGATATACAGGATCAGCCCCAGCATTTT.

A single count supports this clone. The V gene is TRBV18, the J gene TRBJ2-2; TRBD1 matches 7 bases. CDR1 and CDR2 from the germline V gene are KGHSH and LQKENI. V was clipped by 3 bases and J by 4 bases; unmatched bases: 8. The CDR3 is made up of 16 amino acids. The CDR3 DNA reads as TGTGCCAGCTCACCCCTGGGACAGCCTTTCACCGGGGAGCTGTTTTTT. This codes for CASSPLGQPFTGELFF.

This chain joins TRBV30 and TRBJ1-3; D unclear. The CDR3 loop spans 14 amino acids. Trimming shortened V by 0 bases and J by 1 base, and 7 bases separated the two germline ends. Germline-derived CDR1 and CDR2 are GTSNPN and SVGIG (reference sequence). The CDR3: CAWSVSGSGNTIYF. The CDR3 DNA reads TGTGCCTGGAGTGTAAGTGGATCTGGAAACACCATATATTTT.

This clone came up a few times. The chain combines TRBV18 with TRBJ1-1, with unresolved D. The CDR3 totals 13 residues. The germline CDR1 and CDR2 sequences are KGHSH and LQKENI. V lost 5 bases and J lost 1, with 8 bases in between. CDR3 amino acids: CASSAEENTEAFF. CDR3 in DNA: TGTGCCAGCTCAGCCGAGGAGAACACTGAAGCTTTCTTT.

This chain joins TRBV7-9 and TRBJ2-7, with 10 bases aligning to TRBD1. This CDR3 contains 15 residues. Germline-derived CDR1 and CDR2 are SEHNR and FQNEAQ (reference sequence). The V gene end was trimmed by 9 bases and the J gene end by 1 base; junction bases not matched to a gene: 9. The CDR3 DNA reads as TGTGCCAGTGGGGACAGGGGCCGTGGGTCCTACGAGCAGTACTTC. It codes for CASGDRGRGSYEQYF. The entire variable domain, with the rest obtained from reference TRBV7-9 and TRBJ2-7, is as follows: DTGVSQNPRHKITKRGQNVTFRCDPISEHNRLYWYRQTLGQGPEFLTYFQNEAQLEKSRLLSDRFSAERPKGSFSTLEIQRTEQGDSAMYLCASGDRGRGSYEQYFGPGTRLTVT.

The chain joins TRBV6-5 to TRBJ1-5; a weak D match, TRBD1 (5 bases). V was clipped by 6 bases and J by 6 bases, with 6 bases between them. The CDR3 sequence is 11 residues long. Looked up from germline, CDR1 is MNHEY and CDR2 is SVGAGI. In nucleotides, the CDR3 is TGTGCCAGCAGGAGGGGTCAGCCCCAGCATTTT. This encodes CASRRGQPQHF.